This T cell receptor (beta chain) emerged from a study of neurological immune-mediated disorders. V dropped 6 bases and J dropped 3 bases, with 20 bases sitting between them. Germline V gene lookup returns CDR1 SGHRS and CDR2 YFSETQ. This CDR3 spans 16 amino acids. The study built unsorted libraries from 2 million PBMCs kept at -80 C. The authors made cDNA by 5'RACE with 10-nucleotide random UMIs. In each sequencing run, over 180 million TCR-beta sequences were generated from 15-18 subjects. One entry per CDR3 protein results from TCRdb running MiXCR on the 5' RACE reads. The sample lists under 60,000 distinct CDR3 sequences; 10% were seen once. This clonotype was counted ten times or more.

The clonotype comes from a woman between 40 and 55 years old with HTLV-1-associated myelopathy (HAM/TSP). V and J are TRBV5-1 and TRBJ2-3; tentatively, D is TRBD1 (5 bases). Sequencing was performed on PBMCs. CDR3 nucleotide sequence: TGCGCCAGCAACCTAGGGGCATCAACGTATACAGATACGCAGTATTTT. This sequence encodes CASNLGASTYTDTQYF. The variable domain in full, completed from reference TRBV5-1 and TRBJ2-3, reads KAGVTQTPRYLIKTRGQQVTLSCSPISGHRSVSWYQQTPGQGLQFLFEYFSETQRNKGNFPGRFSGRQFSNSRSEMNVSTLELGDSALYLCASNLGASTYTDTQYFGPGTRLTVL.